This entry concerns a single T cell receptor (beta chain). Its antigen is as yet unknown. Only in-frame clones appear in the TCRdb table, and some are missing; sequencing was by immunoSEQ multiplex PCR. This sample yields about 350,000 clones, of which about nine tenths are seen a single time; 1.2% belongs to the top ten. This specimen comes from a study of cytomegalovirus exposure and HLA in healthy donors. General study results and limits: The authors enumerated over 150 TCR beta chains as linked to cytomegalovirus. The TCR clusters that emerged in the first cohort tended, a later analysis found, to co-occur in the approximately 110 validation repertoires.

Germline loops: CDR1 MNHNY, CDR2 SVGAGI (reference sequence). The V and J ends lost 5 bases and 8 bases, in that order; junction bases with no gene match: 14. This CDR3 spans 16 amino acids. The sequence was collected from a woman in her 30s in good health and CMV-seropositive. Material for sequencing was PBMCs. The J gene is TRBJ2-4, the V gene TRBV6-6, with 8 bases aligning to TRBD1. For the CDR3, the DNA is TGTGCCAGCAGTAGAGACAGGGGTAGTTCGTTGGACATTCAGTACTTC. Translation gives CASSRDRGSSLDIQYF.